One sample yielded the 32 T cell receptor beta chains listed below, sequenced in a study of long-term antiretroviral therapy in people with HIV. A v3.0 immunoSEQ assay was performed at survey level. TCRdb keeps only in-frame clones here, not all; method: immunoSEQ multiplex PCR. The sample lists tens of thousands of clones, roughly four fifths occurring once. Source: unsorted PBMCs, taken 0.6 years after starting antiretroviral therapy. The receptor source for this set is a man aged 18 to 29 with HIV.

The chain uses TRBV5-4 and TRBJ2-3; no firm D call. V was shortened by 5 bases and J by 0 bases, with 4 bases between the two germline ends. The CDR3 length is 12 residues. Germline assignment: CDR1 SGHNT and CDR2 YYREEE (reference sequence). The CDR3 is CASSYSTDTQYF. The CDR3 DNA reads as TGTGCCAGCAGTTATAGCACAGATACGCAGTATTTT.

The sample holds one count of this clone. The chain has TRBV9 and TRBJ1-1, with TRBD1 as a possible D gene (5 bases). The CDR3 has 14 residues. The ends were cut back, 4 bases at V and 2 bases at J, with 12 bases in the middle. Germline CDR1 is SGDLS and CDR2 is YYNGEE. The DNA for the CDR3 is TGTGCCAGCAGCCCAGAGACAGCCAACACTGAAGCTTTCTTT. Protein sequence: CASSPETANTEAFF.

The chain joins TRBV30 to TRBJ2-3, with 7 bases fitting TRBD2. Germline-derived CDR1 and CDR2 are GTSNPN and SVGIG (reference sequence). The CDR3 runs 15 residues. J lost 4 bases, V lost 2 bases, and 9 bases had no gene match. CDR3 nucleotide sequence: TGTGCCTGGAGTTTGGAGGGAGGGTTCCCAGATACGCAGTATTTT. Protein: CAWSLEGGFPDTQYF.

This clone was seen only once. The V gene is TRBV19, the J gene TRBJ2-7, with D perhaps TRBD2 (5 bases). Trimming removed 6 bases from V and 0 bases from J, with 12 bases in between. There are 14 residues in the CDR3. Looked up from germline, CDR1 is LNHDA and CDR2 is SQIVND (reference sequence). As DNA, the CDR3 is TGTGCCAGTAGCCACCCCCGGGGCTCCTACGAGCAGTACTTC. This encodes CASSHPRGSYEQYF.

The chain has TRBV4-3 and TRBJ2-1; D unclear. Trimming removed 2 bases at V and 3 bases at J, with 14 bases between. CDR3 length: 16 residues. Germline CDR1 and CDR2: LGHNA and YSLEER. The CDR3 region is CASSQQTPGSYNEQFF. CDR3 sequence (DNA): TGCGCCAGCAGCCAACAAACCCCGGGCAGCTACAATGAGCAGTTCTTC.

J is TRBJ1-4 and V is TRBV28; 7 bases agree with TRBD1. The CDR3 has 22 residues. The germline CDR1 and CDR2 sequences are MDHEN and SYDVKM. After removal of 1 base from V and 3 bases from J, the junction contained 23 bases not matched to a gene. This CDR3 reads CASSLYPGLNPKVGTANEKLFF. CDR3 nucleotides: TGTGCCAGCAGTTTATACCCTGGGCTTAACCCTAAGGTTGGGACAGCTAATGAAAAACTGTTTTTT.

This sequence joins TRBV7-9 and TRBJ2-7, with no clear D. In germline, CDR1 is SEHNR, CDR2 FQNEAQ (reference sequence). Trimming stripped 1 base from V and 2 bases from J, with 15 bases between. This CDR3 spans 16 amino acids. DNA for the CDR3: TGTGCCAGCAGCTTAGTGTCCGGGCAGGCGACCTACGAGCAGTACTTC. Its translation: CASSLVSGQATYEQYF.

This chain connects TRBV5-4 to TRBJ1-4, with D hard to call. Per germline, CDR1 SGHNT and CDR2 YYREEE (reference sequence). Trimming took off 5 bases at V and 10 bases at J, with 18 bases between the two ends. This CDR3 contains 14 residues. Here the CDR3 reads CASSSDTLAGKLFF. DNA for the CDR3: TGTGCCAGCAGTTCCGACACTCTCGCGGGAAAACTGTTTTTT.

The chain uses TRBV25-1 and TRBJ2-3; D is possibly TRBD1 or TRBD2 (7 bases each). Germline V lookup: CDR1 MGHDK, CDR2 SYGVNS. The V end lost 2 bases, the J end lost 3 bases, and 15 bases lay between the germline ends. The CDR3 sequence is 16 residues long. The CDR3 bases are TGTGCCAGCAGTGAAAGCAGGGGGGGCATGACAGATACGCAGTATTTT. This sequence encodes CASSESRGGMTDTQYF.

The V call is TRBV2, the J call TRBJ1-5; 11 bases fit TRBD1. CDR3 length: 15 residues. Per germline, CDR1 SNHLY and CDR2 FYNNEI. Germline trimming cut 5 bases from V and 6 bases from J; bases unmatched to any gene: 6. The CDR3 DNA reads TGTGCCAGCAGTTTGGACAGGGGGCGAGGTCAGCCCCAGCATTTT. Translation: CASSLDRGRGQPQHF. The entire variable domain, with the rest obtained from reference TRBV2 and TRBJ1-5, is as follows: EPEVTQTPSHQVTQMGQEVILRCVPISNHLYFYWYRQILGQKVEFLVSFYNNEISEKSEIFDDQFSVERPDGSNFTLKIRSTKLEDSAMYFCASSLDRGRGQPQHFGDGTRLSIL.

This rearrangement joins TRBV7-2 to TRBJ2-6; no definite D call. Trimming took 6 bases from V and 4 from J, leaving 10 bases between them. The germline V gene encodes CDR1 SGHTA and CDR2 FQGNSA. This CDR3 contains 14 residues. CDR3 sequence: CASSDPWGANVLTF. CDR3 bases: TGTGCCAGCAGTGACCCCTGGGGGGCCAACGTCCTGACTTTC.

The CDR3 spells CASSALAGGGEQYF. The DNA for the CDR3 is TGTGCCAGCAGTGCACTAGCGGGAGGAGGTGAGCAGTACTTC. J is TRBJ2-7 and V is TRBV2, with 12 nucleotides matching TRBD2. After removal of 4 bases from V and 7 bases from J, the junction contained 5 bases not matched to a gene. Germline V gene lookup returns CDR1 SNHLY and CDR2 FYNNEI. This CDR3 comprises 14 residues.

The rearrangement joins TRBV7-2 to TRBJ2-6, with D maybe TRBD1 (6 bases). Trimming stripped 9 bases from V and 0 bases from J, with 12 bases between. There are 15 residues in the CDR3. Germline values: CDR1 SGHTA, CDR2 FQGNSA. CDR3 amino acids: CASNGQPSGANVLTF. The CDR3 bases are TGTGCCAGTAATGGACAGCCCTCTGGGGCCAACGTCCTGACTTTC. Together with reference TRBV7-2 and TRBJ2-6, the CDR3 gives the full variable domain: GAGVSQSPSNKVTEKGKDVELRCDPISGHTALYWYRQSLGQGLEFLIYFQGNSAPDKSGLPSDRFSAERTGGSVSTLTIQRTQQEDSAVYLCASNGQPSGANVLTFGAGSRLTVL.

Only a few counts were recorded for this clone. The genes are TRBV2 and TRBJ1-1; TRBD1 might be the D (5 bases). V was pared by 6 bases and J by 4 bases, with 9 bases between. Germline V gene data show CDR1 as SNHLY and CDR2 as FYNNEI. The CDR3 is 12 residues long. The CDR3 reads CASSSGTTEAFF. The CDR3 DNA follows: TGTGCCAGCAGCTCGGGGACCACTGAAGCTTTCTTT.

The chain uses TRBV7-9 and TRBJ2-7; D might be TRBD2 (6 bases). Germline V CDR1 and CDR2: SEHNR, FQNEAQ (reference sequence). Trimming removed 5 bases at V and 3 bases at J, with 11 bases between. The CDR3 is made up of 13 amino acids. The CDR3 reads CASSPPGGYEQYF. CDR3 sequence (DNA): TGTGCCAGCAGCCCTCCCGGGGGCTACGAGCAGTACTTC. The whole variable domain, filled in from reference TRBV7-9 and TRBJ2-7, reads DTGVSQNPRHKITKRGQNVTFRCDPISEHNRLYWYRQTLGQGPEFLTYFQNEAQLEKSRLLSDRFSAERPKGSFSTLEIQRTEQGDSAMYLCASSPPGGYEQYFGPGTRLTVT.

This clone was observed a few times. The rearrangement uses TRBV28 and TRBJ2-7; a possible D gene is TRBD2 (5 bases). V was shortened by 4 bases and J by 5 bases, with 9 bases between the two germline ends. The V gene's germline CDR1 is MDHEN and CDR2 SYDVKM. The CDR3 consists of 12 residues. CDR3 sequence reads: CASSSISDEQYF. The CDR3 coding sequence is TGTGCCAGCAGTTCCATTAGCGACGAGCAGTACTTC.

The chain combines TRBV9 with TRBJ2-5, with 9 bases matching TRBD1. Germline V lookup: CDR1 SGDLS, CDR2 YYNGEE. The ends lost 4 bases at V and 3 bases at J; junction bases unmatched: 4. CDR3 length: 14 amino acids. CDR3 residues: CASSSRDREETQYF. As DNA, the CDR3 is TGTGCCAGCAGCTCACGGGACAGGGAAGAGACCCAGTACTTC.

This clone is medium-sized in the sample. The rearrangement uses TRBV30 and TRBJ1-1, with D unresolved. This CDR3 is 13 amino acids long. Germline-derived CDR1 and CDR2 are GTSNPN and SVGIG (reference sequence). The V end was cut by 4 bases, the J end by 1 base, with 10 bases between. CDR3 region: CAWKVARNTEAFF. The DNA of the CDR3 is TGTGCCTGGAAAGTAGCTAGGAACACTGAAGCTTTCTTT.

The CDR3 here is CASSEGMTGVTQYF. The CDR3 DNA follows: TGTGCCAGCAGCGAAGGGATGACGGGAGTGACGCAGTATTTT. The chain combines TRBV7-2 with TRBJ2-3; possibly TRBD2 for D (6 bases). Trimming took 5 bases from V and 9 from J, leaving 18 bases between them. Germline values: CDR1 SGHTA, CDR2 FQGNSA. The CDR3 covers 14 residues.

The rearrangement links TRBV30 to TRBJ1-3; D not resolved. The germline V gene encodes CDR1 GTSNPN and CDR2 SVGIG (reference sequence). The ends were cut back, 0 bases at V and 7 bases at J, with 16 bases in the middle. This CDR3 has 15 residues. CDR3 loop: CAWSVRTPASNTIYF. The CDR3 coding sequence is TGTGCCTGGAGTGTACGGACCCCGGCTAGTAACACCATATATTTT.

This clone is termed large. CDR3 in amino acids: CASSYGGSGYEQYF. CDR3 sequence (DNA): TGTGCCAGCAGTTACGGGGGTAGCGGATACGAGCAGTACTTC. The chain has TRBV6-5 and TRBJ2-7; maybe TRBD2 (6 bases). Germline V gene sequence: CDR1 MNHEY, CDR2 SVGAGI. Trimming shortened V by 2 bases and J by 4 bases, and 12 bases separated the two germline ends. This CDR3 is 14 amino acids long.

V is TRBV29-1 and J is TRBJ2-2, with 9 bases aligning to TRBD2. After removal of 5 bases from V and 3 bases from J, the junction contained 7 bases not matched to a gene. The CDR3 runs to 15 residues. Per the germline V gene, CDR1 is SQVTM and CDR2 is ANQGSEA. The chain's CDR3 is CSVRAGGHDTGELFF. CDR3 DNA: TGCAGCGTTAGGGCGGGAGGGCATGACACCGGGGAGCTGTTTTTT.

This clone was counted once. The chain is built from TRBV5-1 and TRBJ1-4, with TRBD1 matching 9 bases. Trimming cost V 5 bases and J 5 bases; bases outside gene matches: 13. Germline V lookup: CDR1 SGHRS, CDR2 YFSETQ. This CDR3 spans 17 amino acids. The CDR3: CASRRTGGRHVNEKLFF. CDR3 bases: TGCGCCAGCAGACGAACAGGGGGCCGACACGTAAATGAAAAACTGTTTTTT.

J is TRBJ1-5 and V is TRBV7-8; a possible D gene is TRBD1 (6 bases). The CDR3 length is 14 residues. With 3 bases removed from V and 4 bases from J, the gap between germline ends came to 10 bases. CDR1 is SGHVS, CDR2 FQNEAQ, per germline. The CDR3 loop reads CASSFGRGNQPQHF. The CDR3 DNA sequence: TGTGCCAGCAGCTTCGGCAGGGGTAATCAGCCCCAGCATTTT.

The sample holds one count of this clone. The chain links TRBV25-1 to TRBJ1-1; possibly TRBD1 for D (6 bases). The CDR3 sequence is 11 residues long. Trimming took off 3 bases at V and 11 bases at J, with 10 bases between the two ends. Germline values: CDR1 MGHDK, CDR2 SYGVNS. CDR3 region: CASSETGTAFF. CDR3 nucleotides: TGTGCCAGCAGTGAGACAGGTACGGCTTTCTTT.

The gene calls are TRBV5-8 and TRBJ2-7; D unclear. Per the germline V gene, CDR1 is SGHTS and CDR2 is YDEGEE. V was trimmed by 0 bases and J by 3 bases, leaving 4 bases between them. This CDR3 has 12 residues. The CDR3 region is CASSLDFYEQYF. In DNA form, the CDR3 reads TGTGCCAGCAGCTTGGACTTCTACGAGCAGTACTTC.

This chain connects TRBV4-3 to TRBJ1-1; D not resolved. The CDR3 contains 15 residues. Germline CDR1 is LGHNA and CDR2 is YSLEER. V lost 0 bases, J lost 4 bases, and 12 bases lay in between. CDR3 bases: TGCGCCAGCAGCCAAGATCGGCAGAGTCCCACTGAAGCTTTCTTT. Translating gives CASSQDRQSPTEAFF.

The chain uses TRBV4-3 and TRBJ1-1; TRBD1 agrees at 7 bases. Germline V lookup: CDR1 LGHNA, CDR2 YSLEER. This CDR3 is built from 13 residues. The ends lost 5 bases at V and 5 bases at J; junction bases unmatched: 5. CDR3 coding DNA: TGCGCCAGCAGCGTTTTACAGGGGACTGAAGCTTTCTTT. Translation: CASSVLQGTEAFF.

This chain uses TRBV18 with TRBJ2-5; 11 bases are a match to TRBD2. V shed 2 bases, J shed 2 bases, and the junction held 4 bases outside the gene matches. Germline-derived CDR1 and CDR2 are KGHSH and LQKENI. This CDR3 is 16 amino acids long. CDR3 in DNA: TGTGCCAGCTCACCAAGGCTAGCGGGAGGTCAAGAGACCCAGTACTTC. It specifies CASSPRLAGGQETQYF.

The table lists this clone with a few counts. The chain recombines TRBV5-4 with TRBJ2-2, with TRBD2 as a possible D gene (5 bases). The CDR3 runs 14 residues. Germline CDR1 is SGHNT and CDR2 is YYREEE (reference sequence). V shed 4 bases and J shed 8 bases, with 15 bases lying between them. The chain's CDR3 is CASSPGFGMGELFF. In nucleotides, the CDR3 is TGTGCCAGCAGCCCAGGCTTCGGGATGGGGGAGCTGTTTTTT. The full variable domain, rest sourced from reference TRBV5-4 and TRBJ2-2, is ETGVTQSPTHLIKTRGQQVTLRCSSQSGHNTVSWYQQALGQGPQFIFQYYREEENGRGNFPPRFSGLQFPNYSSELNVNALELDDSALYLCASSPGFGMGELFFGEGSRLTVL.

This rearrangement joins TRBV7-2 to TRBJ1-2, with D maybe TRBD1 (6 bases). Germline V gene sequence: CDR1 SGHTA, CDR2 FQGNSA. V lost 2 bases to trimming and J lost 4 bases, with 14 bases between them. The CDR3 is 15 amino acids. The CDR3 here is CASSLSSGEGYGYTF. CDR3 nucleotides: TGTGCCAGCAGCTTATCGTCAGGGGAGGGCTATGGCTACACCTTC.

V is TRBV7-8 and J is TRBJ1-2, with a possible D match to TRBD1 (6 bases). The CDR3 length is 17 residues. Between the trimmed V and J ends, which lost 9 bases and 4 bases, there was a span of 27 bases. Germline V CDR1 and CDR2: SGHVS, FQNEAQ. The CDR3 DNA sequence: TGTGCCAGTCAGCTTAGGATCTTAGGGGAAGGGGGCTATGGCTACACCTTC. Its protein is CASQLRILGEGGYGYTF. The complete variable domain, with remaining parts taken from reference TRBV7-8 and TRBJ1-2, reads GAGVSQSPRYKVAKRGQDVALRCDPISGHVSLFWYQQALGQGPEFLTYFQNEAQLDKSGLPSDRFFAERPEGSVSTLKIQRTQQEDSAVYLCASQLRILGEGGYGYTFGSGTRLTVV.